The 31 T cell receptor beta chains in this list originate from one sample, sequenced in a study of cytomegalovirus exposure and HLA in healthy donors. The PCR used 60 Vbeta and 13 Jbeta primers. TCRdb's table, derived via immunoSEQ multiplex PCR, lists solely in-frame clones and lacks some. The data contain 95,000 to 100,000 clones, approximately 79% of them singletons. The material sequenced was PBMCs. Source of these receptors: a male donor in good health and CMV-seronegative.

The V and J genes are TRBV29-1 and TRBJ1-2; no definite D call. V lost 6 bases and J lost 0, with 14 bases in between. The germline CDR1 and CDR2 sequences are SQVTM and ANQGSEA. The CDR3 is made up of 14 amino acids. The CDR3 sequence is CSVASSAANYGYTF. The DNA of the CDR3 is TGCAGCGTCGCCTCAAGCGCGGCTAACTATGGCTACACCTTC.

This clone was detected only once. The chain couples TRBV29-1 to TRBJ2-7; D may be TRBD1 (6 bases). Deletions cut 7 bases from V and 1 base from J, with 14 bases between. The V gene's germline CDR1 is SQVTM and CDR2 ANQGSEA. CDR3 size: 13 residues. The CDR3 spells CSAEIDRSYEQYF. In DNA form, the CDR3 reads TGCAGCGCCGAAATAGACAGGTCCTACGAGCAGTACTTC.

The chain combines TRBV2 with TRBJ2-7, with D possibly being TRBD1 (6 bases). This CDR3 is 11 amino acids long. Germline V CDR1 and CDR2: SNHLY, FYNNEI. V shed 6 bases and J shed 4 bases, with 7 bases lying between them. This CDR3 is CASRDRYEQYF. DNA for the CDR3: TGTGCCAGCAGGGACAGATACGAGCAGTACTTC.

The chain combines TRBV20-1 with TRBJ1-2; TRBD1 is a possible D gene (5 bases). Trimming removed 6 bases at V and 3 bases at J, with 8 bases between. This CDR3 spans 11 amino acids. From germline, CDR1 is DFQATT and CDR2 SNEGSKA (reference sequence). The DNA of the CDR3 is TGCAGTGCCCGGGGGGACTATGGCTACACCTTC. This codes for CSARGDYGYTF.

There are a few counts of this clone. The rearrangement links TRBV7-3 to TRBJ2-7; no clear D. There are 11 residues in the CDR3. CDR1 and CDR2 from the germline V gene are SGHTA and FQGTGA. V was clipped by 4 bases and J by 3 bases, with 4 bases between them. CDR3 in amino acids: CASSSYYEQYF. The CDR3 nucleotides are TGTGCCAGCAGCTCTTACTACGAGCAGTACTTC.

This clone showed up just a few times. This chain connects TRBV27 to TRBJ2-2, with 12 bases that match TRBD2. Germline V gene data show CDR1 as MNHEY and CDR2 as SMNVEV (reference sequence). The CDR3 contains 16 residues. J was trimmed by 5 bases and V by 6 bases; bases with no gene match: 7. Here the CDR3 DNA reads TGTGCCAGCAGCCTACTACTAGCGGGAGGAACCGGGGAGCTGTTTTTT. Protein product: CASSLLLAGGTGELFF.

V gene TRBV4-1 combines with J gene TRBJ1-1; weak D call: TRBD1 (6 bases). The germline V gene has CDR1 MGHRA and CDR2 YSYEKL. Trimming stripped 0 bases from V and 11 bases from J, with 22 bases between. This CDR3 contains 16 residues. The CDR3 reads CASSQDESQGERLAFF. Written as DNA, the CDR3 is TGCGCCAGCAGCCAAGATGAGTCACAGGGCGAACGTTTGGCTTTCTTT.

The CDR3 loop reads CAWSVQVGCKLFF. Written as DNA, the CDR3 is TGTGCCTGGAGTGTACAGGTGGGATGTAAACTGTTTTTT. V gene TRBV30 combines with J gene TRBJ1-4; a possible D gene is TRBD1 (5 bases). This CDR3 region has 13 residues. Germline V gene sequence: CDR1 GTSNPN, CDR2 SVGIG (reference sequence). With 0 bases removed from V and 11 bases from J, the gap between germline ends came to 13 bases.

V usage is TRBV2 and J usage is TRBJ1-4; no clear D gene. CDR3 length: 16 amino acids. Germline V gives CDR1 SNHLY, CDR2 FYNNEI. V lost 5 bases and J lost 8, with 21 bases in between. The CDR3 nucleotides read TGTGCCAGCAGTCGACTCACCGGGTCCGTTGGGGAAAAACTGTTTTTT. Its protein is CASSRLTGSVGEKLFF.

V and J are TRBV7-9 and TRBJ2-7; possibly TRBD1 for D (6 bases). CDR1 SEHNR and CDR2 FQNEAQ come from the germline V gene (reference sequence). Trimming removed 1 base at V and 2 bases at J, with 12 bases between. This CDR3 spans 15 amino acids. The chain's CDR3 is CASSLDRVQTYEQYF. DNA for the CDR3: TGTGCCAGCAGCTTAGACAGGGTTCAAACCTACGAGCAGTACTTC.

This chain joins TRBV2 and TRBJ1-4; D perhaps matches TRBD1 (6 bases). CDR1 is SNHLY, CDR2 FYNNEI, per germline. The germline V and J ends were trimmed by 7 bases and 10 bases, with 19 bases remaining between them. CDR3 length: 14 residues. CDR3 region: CASTSGTSEGKLFF. CDR3 nucleotides: TGTGCCAGCACTTCCGGGACAAGCGAAGGAAAACTGTTTTTT.

The chain uses TRBV28 and TRBJ1-5; TRBD1 is a possible D gene (5 bases). Germline V CDR1 and CDR2: MDHEN, SYDVKM. Trimming left V 2 bases short and J 3 bases short, with 14 bases between. The CDR3 extends over 16 amino acids. CDR3 sequence: CASSLQQAASNQPQHF. The CDR3 DNA follows: TGTGCCAGCAGTTTACAACAGGCCGCCTCCAATCAGCCCCAGCATTTT. Full variable domain (outside the CDR3, taken from reference TRBV28 and TRBJ1-5): DVKVTQSSRYLVKRTGEKVFLECVQDMDHENMFWYRQDPGLGLRLIYFSYDVKMKEKGDIPEGYSVSREKKERFSLILESASTNQTSMYLCASSLQQAASNQPQHFGDGTRLSIL.

The V call is TRBV4-2, the J call TRBJ1-3; 10 positions match TRBD1. The CDR3 extends over 16 amino acids. The germline CDR1 and CDR2 sequences are LGHNA and YNFKEQ. V shed 1 base, J shed 1 base, and the junction held 1 base outside the gene matches. Here the CDR3 DNA reads TGTGCCAGCAGCCAAGGACAGGGGGCTTCTGGAAACACCATATATTTT. Protein product: CASSQGQGASGNTIYF.

This rearrangement joins TRBV6-5 to TRBJ1-2, with a weak D call TRBD1 (6 bases). V gave up 5 bases and J gave up 4 bases, with 11 bases separating them. The CDR3 consists of 13 residues. CDR1 and CDR2 from the germline V gene are MNHEY and SVGAGI. DNA for the CDR3: TGTGCCAGCAGTACGACAGGAGTCTATGGCTACACCTTC. The encoded protein is CASSTTGVYGYTF.

This chain links TRBV12-5 with TRBJ1-1; a weak D match, TRBD1 (6 bases). V lost 0 bases to trimming and J lost 4 bases, with 15 bases between them. CDR1 is LGHNT, CDR2 FRNRAP, per germline. The CDR3 contains 16 residues. The CDR3 protein is CASGLVNEGEGTEAFF. The CDR3, as DNA: TGTGCTAGTGGTTTGGTCAATGAGGGGGAGGGCACTGAAGCTTTCTTT.

This clone was counted between two and nine times. V is TRBV30 and J is TRBJ1-5; possibly TRBD1 for D (6 bases). Germline V gene lookup returns CDR1 GTSNPN and CDR2 SVGIG (reference sequence). This CDR3 has 14 residues. Deletions cut 0 bases from V and 7 bases from J, with 13 bases between. The DNA for the CDR3 is TGTGCCTGGAGTGTACAGGGCGGAAGGCAGCCCCAGCATTTT. Translating gives CAWSVQGGRQPQHF.

This chain uses TRBV7-9 with TRBJ1-2; D ambiguous. Germline V gene data show CDR1 as SEHNR and CDR2 as FQNEAQ (reference sequence). The CDR3 loop spans 15 amino acids. V gave up 5 bases and J gave up 8 bases, with 21 bases separating them. CDR3 loop: CASSAGSLIARGYTF. The CDR3 DNA sequence: TGTGCCAGCAGCGCGGGCTCCCTCATTGCCCGCGGCTACACCTTC.

This clone was observed once. CDR3: CASSLREDTQYF. The CDR3 DNA sequence: TGTGCCAGCAGCTTGCGGGAAGATACGCAGTATTTT. The chain recombines TRBV11-3 with TRBJ2-3, with D tentatively TRBD2 (6 bases). Per germline, CDR1 SGHNT and CDR2 YENEEA. With 3 bases removed from V and 5 bases from J, the gap between germline ends came to 6 bases. The CDR3 totals 12 residues. The complete variable domain, with remaining parts taken from reference TRBV11-3 and TRBJ2-3, reads EAGVVQSPRYKIIEKKQPVAFWCNPISGHNTLYWYLQNLGQGPELLIRYENEEAVDDSQLPKDRFSAERLKGVDSTLKIQPAELGDSAVYLCASSLREDTQYFGPGTRLTVL.

The rearrangement joins TRBV19 to TRBJ1-3; D unclear. The CDR3 loop spans 20 amino acids. Germline V lookup: CDR1 LNHDA, CDR2 SQIVND (reference sequence). Trimming removed 5 bases from V and 0 bases from J, with 26 bases in between. The CDR3, as DNA: TGTGCCAGTAGTGTTGGCAAAGGACTATTACCCAACTACTCTGGAAACACCATATATTTT. Its translation is CASSVGKGLLPNYSGNTIYF.

The chain employs TRBV5-4 and TRBJ1-4; a weak D match, TRBD1 (6 bases). This CDR3 region has 15 residues. From germline, CDR1 is SGHNT and CDR2 YYREEE (reference sequence). With 3 bases removed from V and 7 bases from J, the gap between germline ends came to 16 bases. The CDR3 reads CASSSYRDAVEKLFF. The DNA for the CDR3 is TGTGCCAGCAGCTCCTACAGGGATGCGGTTGAAAAACTGTTTTTT.

The chain couples TRBV19 to TRBJ2-3; TRBD2 is a possible D gene (6 bases). In germline, CDR1 is LNHDA, CDR2 SQIVND (reference sequence). The V end lost 5 bases, the J end lost 4 bases, and 22 bases lay between the germline ends. This CDR3 is 17 amino acids long. CDR3 residues: CASSRSEVGGRPDTQYF. The DNA of the CDR3 is TGTGCCAGTAGTCGTTCGGAGGTGGGAGGCCGTCCAGATACGCAGTATTTT.

The chain employs TRBV28 and TRBJ1-2; the match to TRBD1 covers 8 bases. CDR3 size: 15 residues. V gave up 3 bases and J gave up 7 bases; unmatched junction bases: 10. CDR1 is MDHEN and CDR2 is SYDVKM in the germline V gene. In DNA, the CDR3 is TGTGCCAGCAGTTTGAGCCCAGGGGGCTTGTTTGGCTACACCTTC. Translation: CASSLSPGGLFGYTF.

The rearrangement uses TRBV7-9 and TRBJ1-2; no firm D call. V dropped 1 base and J dropped 4 bases, with 13 bases sitting between them. Germline CDR1 and CDR2: SEHNR and FQNEAQ (reference sequence). The CDR3 is 15 amino acids. CDR3 in DNA: TGTGCCAGCAGCTTAGAACAGTTTATAGGCTATGGCTACACCTTC. The encoded protein is CASSLEQFIGYGYTF.

The chain uses TRBV5-1 and TRBJ2-5; 12 bases agree with TRBD1. The J call may be incorrect, as the DNA end agrees better with TRBJ2-7. This CDR3 is built from 16 residues. Germline CDR1 SGHRS, CDR2 YFSETQ. CDR3 region: CASSPGQGAIAYEQYF. The CDR3 DNA follows: TGCGCCAGCAGCCCGGGACAGGGGGCGATAGCCTACGAGCAGTACTTC.

The rearrangement joins TRBV2 to TRBJ2-7; 14 positions match TRBD2. The V gene's germline CDR1 is SNHLY and CDR2 FYNNEI. V shed 7 bases and J 2 bases; nucleotides not matched to a gene: 7. The CDR3 sequence is 16 residues long. CDR3 sequence: CASKSGLAGEPYEQYF. Here the CDR3 DNA reads TGTGCCAGCAAATCGGGACTAGCGGGAGAACCCTACGAGCAGTACTTC.

This rearrangement joins TRBV7-9 to TRBJ1-1; TRBD1 agrees at 7 bases. This CDR3 spans 14 amino acids. Germline-derived CDR1 and CDR2 are SEHNR and FQNEAQ (reference sequence). After removal of 4 bases from V and 9 bases from J, the junction contained 11 bases not matched to a gene. CDR3 residues: CASSSQGQERKAFF. The CDR3 DNA is TGTGCCAGCAGCTCCCAAGGACAGGAAAGAAAAGCTTTCTTT.

This clone was counted only a few times. This chain connects TRBV9 to TRBJ1-3, with D uncertain. The CDR3 contains 16 residues. Trimming left V 0 bases short and J 0 bases short, with 10 bases between. Germline V lookup: CDR1 SGDLS, CDR2 YYNGEE. CDR3 bases: TGTGCCAGCAGCGTAGGCCGACGGGACTCTGGAAACACCATATATTTT. Residues: CASSVGRRDSGNTIYF.

The chain has TRBV14 and TRBJ2-7; TRBD2 is a possible D gene (5 bases). Between the trimmed V and J ends, which lost 1 base and 0 bases, there was a span of 10 bases. The CDR3 runs to 15 residues. Germline V gene data show CDR1 as SGHDN and CDR2 as FVKESK. The CDR3 DNA sequence: TGTGCCAGCAGCCAAGGGTTCGGGAACTCCTACGAGCAGTACTTC. Its translation is CASSQGFGNSYEQYF.

V is TRBV4-3 and J is TRBJ1-1, with D uncertain. Germline V lookup: CDR1 LGHNA, CDR2 YSLEER. V dropped 1 base and J dropped 7 bases, with 13 bases sitting between them. There are 14 residues in the CDR3. CDR3 coding DNA: TGCGCCAGCAGCCAAGGCCCCGAGGACTTTGAAGCTTTCTTT. It is translated as CASSQGPEDFEAFF.

The chain couples TRBV7-6 to TRBJ2-3; 8 bases align to TRBD2. Germline values: CDR1 SGHVS, CDR2 FNYEAQ. V shed 6 bases and J 2 bases; nucleotides not matched to a gene: 7. The CDR3 loop spans 15 amino acids. The CDR3 coding sequence is TGTGCCAGCAGTCGATCCGGGGGGGCCACAGATACGCAGTATTTT. Protein: CASSRSGGATDTQYF.

CDR3 protein: CASSAMSGGSAKGELFF. CDR3 in DNA: TGTGCCAGCAGCGCAATGAGCGGCGGGAGCGCTAAGGGGGAGCTGTTTTTT. The chain has TRBV21-1 and TRBJ2-2; the D call of TRBD2 is as the table states it, not checked on the DNA. TRBV21-1 is given as a pseudogene. This CDR3 is 17 amino acids long.